This passage covers 15 T cell receptor beta chains from one sample sequenced in a study of technical replicates of blood from a handful of donors (dated 2017 in TCRdb). Libraries came from the immunoSEQ multiplex PCR assay. TCRdb re-hosts the immuneACCESS table, in-frame sequences only. Its copies lack some clones; in the studies checked, an unresolved V gene accounts for under half of them, and the cause for the rest is not known. The sample table contains roughly 59,000 clones; only one count was recorded for 75% to 90% of them. Of the sample, around 5.1% falls within the top ten clones. Material for sequencing was PBMCs. The receptor set was obtained from a human donor in good health. Some clones in this sample may be carry-over from other donors' samples.

The rearrangement uses TRBV14 and TRBJ1-2, with D unresolved. V was clipped by 1 base and J by 2 bases, with 8 bases between them. The germline CDR1 and CDR2 sequences are SGHDN and FVKESK. The CDR3 runs to 14 residues. The CDR3 bases are TGTGCCAGCAGCCAAGGTCCGGGGAACTATGGCTACACCTTC. Its translation is CASSQGPGNYGYTF.

A remark on this clone: The sample carries other DNA sequences with the same CDR3. The gene calls are TRBV6-4 and TRBJ2-1; 9 nucleotides align to TRBD2. Looked up from germline, CDR1 is MRHNA and CDR2 is SNTAGT. The CDR3 runs 15 residues. V trimming: 0 bases; J trimming: 6 bases; junction bases outside the gene matches: 3. CDR3 sequence (DNA): TGTGCCAGCAGTGACTCGGCGGGGGGGCCCAATGAGCAGTTCTTC. It encodes CASSDSAGGPNEQFF.

The chain is built from TRBV6-5 and TRBJ1-1; tentatively, D is TRBD1 (6 bases). Germline V gene lookup returns CDR1 MNHEY and CDR2 SVGAGI. This CDR3 region has 14 residues. V lost 7 bases to trimming and J lost 0 bases, with 12 bases between them. The CDR3 coding sequence is TGTGCCAGCACGACAGGACAGATGAACACTGAAGCTTTCTTT. It is translated as CASTTGQMNTEAFF.

The gene calls are TRBV6-1 and TRBJ2-5, with 8 bases identical to TRBD2. Germline-derived CDR1 and CDR2 are MNHNS and SASEGT. Trimming took 1 base from V and 2 from J; bases not matched to a gene: 9. This CDR3 is 17 amino acids long. CDR3 sequence reads: CASSEDSSGANQETQYF. CDR3 DNA: TGTGCCAGCAGTGAAGATAGTAGCGGGGCAAATCAAGAGACCCAGTACTTC.

V is TRBV2 and J is TRBJ1-1, with 9 bases fitting TRBD1. This CDR3 comprises 17 residues. CDR1 is SNHLY and CDR2 is FYNNEI in the germline V gene. Germline trimming cut 6 bases from V and 0 bases from J; bases unmatched to any gene: 11. CDR3 region: CASSVILGQGMNTEAFF. In DNA form, the CDR3 reads TGTGCCAGCAGCGTTATATTAGGACAGGGGATGAACACTGAAGCTTTCTTT. Full variable domain (outside the CDR3, taken from reference TRBV2 and TRBJ1-1): EPEVTQTPSHQVTQMGQEVILRCVPISNHLYFYWYRQILGQKVEFLVSFYNNEISEKSEIFDDQFSVERPDGSNFTLKIRSTKLEDSAMYFCASSVILGQGMNTEAFFGQGTRLTVV.

The V gene is TRBV20-1, the J gene TRBJ2-3; no clear D gene. This CDR3 is built from 10 residues. Germline CDR1 and CDR2: DFQATT and SNEGSKA (reference sequence). With 4 bases removed from V and 6 bases from J, the gap between germline ends came to 5 bases. Written as DNA, the CDR3 is TGCAGTGCTACCCCGGATACGCAGTATTTT. This codes for CSATPDTQYF.

The CDR3 here is CASSQRAGERSPLHF. The CDR3 nucleotides are TGTGCCAGCAGCCAGAGGGCAGGGGAGCGTTCACCCCTCCACTTT. This chain connects TRBV9 to TRBJ1-6, with D tentatively TRBD1 (6 bases). The V gene's germline CDR1 is SGDLS and CDR2 YYNGEE. CDR3 length equals 15 residues. The germline V and J ends were trimmed by 4 bases and 9 bases, with 17 bases remaining between them.

This clone appeared once. The V and J genes are TRBV7-6 and TRBJ2-2; 9 positions match TRBD1. CDR1 SGHVS and CDR2 FNYEAQ come from the germline V gene. The CDR3 totals 16 residues. Trimming removed 5 bases from V and 3 bases from J; junction bases left unmatched: 7. CDR3 in amino acids: CASSPGTGSYTGELFF. The CDR3, as DNA: TGTGCCAGCAGCCCCGGGACAGGGTCATACACCGGGGAGCTGTTTTTT.

The CDR3 reads CAGREIADTQYF. DNA of the CDR3: TGTGCCGGGCGGGAGATCGCAGATACGCAGTATTTT. The chain couples TRBV7-9 to TRBJ2-3; 7 bases map to TRBD2. The CDR3 spans 12 residues. Germline V gene data show CDR1 as SEHNR and CDR2 as FQNEAQ (reference sequence). V lost 11 bases and J lost 4; bases outside the gene matches: 6.

The table lists this clone with a count of one. V and J are TRBV7-9 and TRBJ2-3; TRBD2 agrees at 12 bases. The V segment lost 5 bases and the J segment 4 bases; nucleotides outside the gene matches: 13. CDR1 and CDR2 from the germline V gene are SEHNR and FQNEAQ (reference sequence). The CDR3 sequence is 18 residues long. CDR3 protein: CASSATAGLAGQADTQYF. CDR3 nucleotide sequence: TGTGCCAGCAGCGCAACCGCGGGACTAGCGGGCCAGGCAGATACGCAGTATTTT.

This clone showed up just once. The rearrangement links TRBV5-1 to TRBJ1-1, with a possible D match to TRBD1 (6 bases). CDR1 is SGHRS, CDR2 YFSETQ, per germline. This CDR3 has 14 residues. V gave up 5 bases and J gave up 13 bases, with 24 bases separating them. The CDR3 DNA is TGCGCCAGCAGAGAATCCGGGACATCTCTCTATGTTTTCTTT. Amino acid sequence: CASRESGTSLYVFF.

The chain carries TRBV4-3 and TRBJ1-4; 11 bases are a match to TRBD1. V lost 2 bases to trimming and J lost 7 bases; unmatched junction nucleotides: 6. This CDR3 has 16 residues. The germline V gene has CDR1 LGHNA and CDR2 YSLEER. The CDR3 region is CASSQNYGTGGEKLFF. The CDR3 DNA reads as TGCGCCAGCAGCCAAAACTACGGGACAGGGGGTGAAAAACTGTTTTTT.

The V gene is TRBV21-1, the J gene TRBJ2-7; no check of the table's D call, TRBD2, against the DNA was made. TRBV21-1 represents a pseudogene. This CDR3 contains 16 residues. The CDR3 DNA sequence: TGTGCCAGCAGCAACTCTAGCGGGAGTGGATTGGACGAGCAGTACTTC. Translated, it gives CASSNSSGSGLDEQYF.

This clone has more than one count but fewer than ten. The chain employs TRBV30 and TRBJ2-7; 9 nucleotides agree with TRBD1. V lost 7 bases and J lost 5; bases outside the gene matches: 6. The CDR3 has 12 residues. In germline, CDR1 is GTSNPN, CDR2 SVGIG (reference sequence). The CDR3 DNA sequence: TGTGCCTTTGGACAGGGGAACCACGAGCAGTACTTC. Amino acids: CAFGQGNHEQYF. The full variable domain, its missing parts supplied by reference TRBV30 and TRBJ2-7, is SQTIHQWPATLVQPVGSPLSLECTVEGTSNPNLYWYRQAAGRGLQLLFYSVGIGQISSEVPQNLSASRPQDRQFILSSKKLLLSDSGFYLCAFGQGNHEQYFGPGTRLTVT.

The V gene is TRBV9, the J gene TRBJ2-7, with no clear D. The germline V gene has CDR1 SGDLS and CDR2 YYNGEE. This CDR3 contains 13 residues. V shed 7 bases and J shed 2 bases, with 13 bases lying between them. The CDR3, as DNA: TGTGCCAGCGACTCATCTTGCGCCTACGAGCAGTACTTC. Its translation is CASDSSCAYEQYF. The full variable domain, rest sourced from reference TRBV9 and TRBJ2-7, is DSGVTQTPKHLITATGQRVTLRCSPRSGDLSVYWYQQSLDQGLQFLIQYYNGEERAKGNILERFSAQQFPDLHSELNLSSLELGDSALYFCASDSSCAYEQYFGPGTRLTVT.